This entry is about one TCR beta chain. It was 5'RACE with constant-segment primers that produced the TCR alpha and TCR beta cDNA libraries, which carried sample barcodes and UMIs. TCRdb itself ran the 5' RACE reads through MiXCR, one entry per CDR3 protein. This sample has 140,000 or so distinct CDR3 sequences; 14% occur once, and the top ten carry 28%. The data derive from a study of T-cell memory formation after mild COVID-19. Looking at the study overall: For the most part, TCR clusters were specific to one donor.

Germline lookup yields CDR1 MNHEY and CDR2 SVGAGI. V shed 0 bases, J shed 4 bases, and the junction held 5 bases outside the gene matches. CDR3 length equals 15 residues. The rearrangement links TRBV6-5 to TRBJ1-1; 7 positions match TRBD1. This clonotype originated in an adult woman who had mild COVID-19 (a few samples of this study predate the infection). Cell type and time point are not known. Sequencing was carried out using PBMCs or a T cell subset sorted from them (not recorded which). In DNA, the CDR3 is TGTGCCAGCAGTTACTCACAGGGGCTCAGCACTGAAGCTTTCTTT. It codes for CASSYSQGLSTEAFF.